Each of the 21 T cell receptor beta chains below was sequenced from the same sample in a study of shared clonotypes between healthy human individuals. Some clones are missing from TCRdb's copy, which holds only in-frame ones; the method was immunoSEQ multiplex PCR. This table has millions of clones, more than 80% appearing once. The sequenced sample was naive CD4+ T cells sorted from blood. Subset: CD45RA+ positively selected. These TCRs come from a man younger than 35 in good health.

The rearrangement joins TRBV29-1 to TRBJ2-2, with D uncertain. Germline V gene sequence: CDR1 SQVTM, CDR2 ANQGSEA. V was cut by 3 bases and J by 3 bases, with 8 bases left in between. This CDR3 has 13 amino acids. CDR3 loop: CSVDASYTGELFF. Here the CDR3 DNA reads TGCAGCGTTGATGCCAGCTACACCGGGGAGCTGTTTTTT.

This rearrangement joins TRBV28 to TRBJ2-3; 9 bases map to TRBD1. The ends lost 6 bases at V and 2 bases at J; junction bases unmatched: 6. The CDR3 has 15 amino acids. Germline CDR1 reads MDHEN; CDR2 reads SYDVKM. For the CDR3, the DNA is TGTGCCAGCAGAGTACAGGGGGCGGACACAGATACGCAGTATTTT. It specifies CASRVQGADTDTQYF. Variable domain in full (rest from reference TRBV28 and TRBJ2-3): DVKVTQSSRYLVKRTGEKVFLECVQDMDHENMFWYRQDPGLGLRLIYFSYDVKMKEKGDIPEGYSVSREKKERFSLILESASTNQTSMYLCASRVQGADTDTQYFGPGTRLTVL.

CDR3 region: CASSVAGVNTEAFF. CDR3 bases: TGTGCCAGCAGTGTAGCTGGGGTGAACACTGAAGCTTTCTTT. The chain employs TRBV6-1 and TRBJ1-1; no clear D. Per the germline V gene, CDR1 is MNHNS and CDR2 is SASEGT. This CDR3 is 14 amino acids long. The V gene lost 4 bases and the J gene lost 0 bases, with 9 bases spanning the gap.

CDR3 amino acids: CATSWSPGYGYTF. As DNA, the CDR3 is TGTGCCACCTCGTGGTCTCCCGGATATGGCTACACCTTC. V is TRBV10-3 and J is TRBJ1-2; D is unresolved. This CDR3 contains 13 residues. Between the trimmed V and J ends, which lost 10 bases and 5 bases, there was a span of 17 bases. Germline V gives CDR1 ENHRY, CDR2 SYGVKD.

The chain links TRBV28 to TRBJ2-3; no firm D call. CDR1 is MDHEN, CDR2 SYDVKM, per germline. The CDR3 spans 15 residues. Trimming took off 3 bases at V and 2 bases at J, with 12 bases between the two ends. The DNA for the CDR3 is TGTGCCAGCAGTTTCGCCGCGTACTCCACAGATACGCAGTATTTT. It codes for CASSFAAYSTDTQYF.

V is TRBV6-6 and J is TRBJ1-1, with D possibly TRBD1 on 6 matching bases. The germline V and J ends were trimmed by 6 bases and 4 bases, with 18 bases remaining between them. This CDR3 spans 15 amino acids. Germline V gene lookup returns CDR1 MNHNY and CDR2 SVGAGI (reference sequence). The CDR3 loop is CASSRGESSGTEAFF. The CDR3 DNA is TGTGCCAGCAGCAGGGGAGAATCCTCGGGCACTGAAGCTTTCTTT.

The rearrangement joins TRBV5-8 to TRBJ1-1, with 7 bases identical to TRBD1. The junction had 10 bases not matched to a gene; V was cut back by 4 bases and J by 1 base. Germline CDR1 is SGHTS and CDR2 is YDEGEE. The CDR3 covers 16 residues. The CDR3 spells CASSPERGGPNTEAFF. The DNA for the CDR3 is TGTGCCAGCAGCCCCGAGCGAGGGGGCCCGAACACTGAAGCTTTCTTT.

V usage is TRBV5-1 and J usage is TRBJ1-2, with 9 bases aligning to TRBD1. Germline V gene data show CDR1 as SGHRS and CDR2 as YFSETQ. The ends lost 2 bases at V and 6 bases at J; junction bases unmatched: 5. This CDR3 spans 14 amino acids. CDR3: CASSFTGGADGYTF. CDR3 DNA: TGCGCCAGCAGCTTTACAGGGGGCGCGGATGGCTACACCTTC.

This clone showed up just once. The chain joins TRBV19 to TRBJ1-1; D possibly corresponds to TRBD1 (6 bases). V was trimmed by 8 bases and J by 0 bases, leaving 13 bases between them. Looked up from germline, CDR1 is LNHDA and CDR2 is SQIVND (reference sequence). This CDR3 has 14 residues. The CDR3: CASRPGTLNTEAFF. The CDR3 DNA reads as TGTGCCAGTCGTCCCGGGACATTGAACACTGAAGCTTTCTTT.

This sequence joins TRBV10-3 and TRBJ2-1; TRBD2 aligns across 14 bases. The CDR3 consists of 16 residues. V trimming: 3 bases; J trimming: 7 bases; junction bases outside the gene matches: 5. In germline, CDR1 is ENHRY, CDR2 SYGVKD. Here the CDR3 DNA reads TGTGCCATCAGTGACCAGGGGACTAGCGGGGGAAATGAGCAGTTCTTC. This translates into CAISDQGTSGGNEQFF.

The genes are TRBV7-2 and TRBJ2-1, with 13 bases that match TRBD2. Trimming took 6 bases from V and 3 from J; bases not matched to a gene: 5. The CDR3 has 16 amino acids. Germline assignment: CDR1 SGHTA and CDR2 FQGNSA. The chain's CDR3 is CASRAGLAGSYNEQFF. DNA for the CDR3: TGTGCCAGCAGGGCGGGACTAGCGGGGAGCTACAATGAGCAGTTCTTC.

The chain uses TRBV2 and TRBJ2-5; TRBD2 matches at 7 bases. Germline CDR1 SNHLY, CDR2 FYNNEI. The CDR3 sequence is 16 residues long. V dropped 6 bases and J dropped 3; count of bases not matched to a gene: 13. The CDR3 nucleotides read TGTGCCAGCAGCGATCTAGCTTTGGGGGGGGAAGAGACCCAGTACTTC. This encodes CASSDLALGGEETQYF.

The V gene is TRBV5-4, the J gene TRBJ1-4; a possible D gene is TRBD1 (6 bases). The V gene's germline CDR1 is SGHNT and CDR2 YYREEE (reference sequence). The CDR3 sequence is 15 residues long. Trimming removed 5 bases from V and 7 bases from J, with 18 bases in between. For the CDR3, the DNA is TGTGCCAGCAGTCCCCGGCAGGGGAAGAGTGAAAAACTGTTTTTT. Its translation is CASSPRQGKSEKLFF.

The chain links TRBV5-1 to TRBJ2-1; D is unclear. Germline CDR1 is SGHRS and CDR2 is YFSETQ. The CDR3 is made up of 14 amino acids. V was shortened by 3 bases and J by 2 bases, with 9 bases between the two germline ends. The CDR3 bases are TGCGCCAGCAGCTCCTTAGGTACCTACAATGAGCAGTTCTTC. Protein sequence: CASSSLGTYNEQFF.

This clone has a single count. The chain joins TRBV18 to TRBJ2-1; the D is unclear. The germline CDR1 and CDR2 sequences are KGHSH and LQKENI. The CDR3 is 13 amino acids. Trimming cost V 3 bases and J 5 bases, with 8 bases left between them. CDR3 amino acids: CASSPLVDNEQFF. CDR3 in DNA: TGTGCCAGCTCACCCCTCGTTGACAATGAGCAGTTCTTC.

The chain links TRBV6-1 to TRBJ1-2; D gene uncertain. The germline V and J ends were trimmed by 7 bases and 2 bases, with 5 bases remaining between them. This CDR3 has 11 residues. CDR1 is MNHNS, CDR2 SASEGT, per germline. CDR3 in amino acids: CASTRNYGYTF. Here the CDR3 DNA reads TGTGCCAGCACCAGAAACTATGGCTACACCTTC.

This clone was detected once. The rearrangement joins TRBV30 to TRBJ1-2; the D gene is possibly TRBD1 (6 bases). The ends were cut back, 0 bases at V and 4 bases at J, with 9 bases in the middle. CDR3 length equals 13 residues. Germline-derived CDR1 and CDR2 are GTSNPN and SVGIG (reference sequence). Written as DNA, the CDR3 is TGTGCCTGGAGTGTAGGGGGTGGCTATGGCTACACCTTC. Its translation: CAWSVGGGYGYTF.

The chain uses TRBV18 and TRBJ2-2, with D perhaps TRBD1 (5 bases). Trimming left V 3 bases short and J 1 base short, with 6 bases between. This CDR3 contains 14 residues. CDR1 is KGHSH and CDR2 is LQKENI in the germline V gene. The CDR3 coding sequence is TGTGCCAGCTCACCGACAGTGAACACCGGGGAGCTGTTTTTT. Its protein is CASSPTVNTGELFF.

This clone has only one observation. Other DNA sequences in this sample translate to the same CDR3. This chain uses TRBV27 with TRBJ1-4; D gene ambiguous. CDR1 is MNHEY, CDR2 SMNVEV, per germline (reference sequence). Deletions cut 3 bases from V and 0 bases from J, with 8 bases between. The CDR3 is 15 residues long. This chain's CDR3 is CASSFSRTTNEKLFF. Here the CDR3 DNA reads TGTGCCAGCAGTTTCTCCAGAACAACTAATGAAAAACTGTTTTTT.

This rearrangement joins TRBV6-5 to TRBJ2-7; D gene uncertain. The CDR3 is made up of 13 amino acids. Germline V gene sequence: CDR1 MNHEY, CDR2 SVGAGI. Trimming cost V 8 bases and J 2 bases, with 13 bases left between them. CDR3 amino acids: CASLGSSTYEQYF. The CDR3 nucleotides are TGTGCCAGCCTGGGCAGTTCTACCTACGAGCAGTACTTC.

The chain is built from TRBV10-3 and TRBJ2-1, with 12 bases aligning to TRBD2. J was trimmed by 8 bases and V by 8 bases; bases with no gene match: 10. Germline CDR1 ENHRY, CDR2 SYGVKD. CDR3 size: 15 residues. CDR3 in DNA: TGTGCCATCGCTTCTAGCGGGGGGGCACTTTATGAGCAGTTCTTC. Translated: CAIASSGGALYEQFF.